A selection of T cell receptor beta chains follows, all from one sample in a study of regulatory T cells in long-lasting Graves disease. One entry per CDR3 protein, called by TCRdb with MiXCR from the multiplex PCR reads. Of about 340,000 distinct CDR3 sequences in the sample, about 18% are singletons; the top ten hold 25% to 35%. Sequencing was performed on peripheral blood mononuclear cells (PBMCs), taken when the disease was refractory, from a patient treated with antithyroid drugs. These receptors were taken from a female donor with Graves disease. CDR3s include the opening cysteine and the closing phenylalanine or tryptophan. D genes are given only for firm matches. Expanded clones are given a class, and other clones once, few, many or no size at all.

D	V	size	J	DNA	CDR3
NA	TRBV29-1	few	TRBJ2-2	TGCAGCGGCCGGGGTCCCACGAACACCGGGGAGCTGTTTTTT	CSGRGPTNTGELFF
NA	TRBV11-2	many	TRBJ1-4	TGTGCCAGCAGCTTAGGACCCGCGACCCGAAATGAAAAACTGTTTTTT	CASSLGPATRNEKLFF
TRBD1	TRBV20-1	NA	TRBJ2-7	TGCAGTGCTAAAGGCCCCGGACAGGGGGTAAAGTACGAGCAGTACTTC	CSAKGPGQGVKYEQYF
NA	TRBV7-3	few	TRBJ1-5	TGTGCCAGCAGCTTAACGCCCGGGAAATTAGGCAATCAGCCCCAGCATTTT	CASSLTPGKLGNQPQHF
NA	TRBV5-1	few	TRBJ2-4	TGCGCCAGCAGCTTGGGGCAGCCTGTCAAAAACATTCAGTACTTC	CASSLGQPVKNIQYF
NA	TRBV28	many	TRBJ1-5	TGTGCCAGCAGTTTCTCGGGGAACAATCAGCCCCAGCATTTT	CASSFSGNNQPQHF
NA	TRBV10-3	once	TRBJ1-5	TGTGCCATCAGTGAAAATGGGTTTGAGCCCCAGCATTTT	CAISENGFEPQHF
TRBD2	TRBV6-1	many	TRBJ2-5	TGTGCCAGCGGGACTAGCGGGGGGTTAGTGACCCAGTACTTC	CASGTSGGLVTQYF
NA	TRBV7-2	many	TRBJ1-1	TGTGCCAGCAGACTCACAGAGAACACTGAAGCTTTCTTT	CASRLTENTEAFF
NA	TRBV5-4	NA	TRBJ2-4	TGTGCCAGCAGCCCGAGGGGGACGCGAGACATTCAGTACTTC	CASSPRGTRDIQYF
NA	TRBV7-2	NA	TRBJ1-6	TGTGCCAGCAGCTCCCCCGGTGGTGCACCCCTCCACTTT	CASSSPGGAPLHF
TRBD1	TRBV6-4	NA	TRBJ1-2	TGTGCCAGCAGTGACTCGGGCGGGACAGAAAATCTATATGGCTGCACCTTC	CASSDSGGTENLYGCTF
NA	TRBV3-1	few	TRBJ2-5	TGTGCCAGCAGACACGGGCCGCCCGTCAACTTC	CASRHGPPVNF
TRBD2	TRBV28	many	TRBJ2-1	TGTGCCAGCAGTCCTAGCGGGAGTGGCAATGAGCAGTTCTTC	CASSPSGSGNEQFF
NA	TRBV6-1	NA	TRBJ1-1	TGTGCCATCACCCAGGCGCCGGGATTAACTGAAGCTTTCTTT	CAITQAPGLTEAFF
TRBD1	TRBV6-1	many	TRBJ2-5	TGTGCCAGCAGGGTTCAGGGGGCCGGGGGGACCCAGTACTTC	CASRVQGAGGTQYF
NA	TRBV2	many	TRBJ2-5	TGTGCCAGCACCCCGGGGCTAAGGGAGACCCAGTACTTC	CASTPGLRETQYF
NA	TRBV19	few	TRBJ1-4	TGTGCCAGTAGTACAGCTGTACGGGAAAAACTGTTTTTC	CASSTAVREKLFF
TRBD2	TRBV15	NA	TRBJ2-7	TGTGCCACCAGCAGAGAGGGACTAGCGGGAGCCTATTTC	CATSREGLAGAYF
TRBD1	TRBV6-5	many	TRBJ1-5	TGTGCCAGCAGTTGGAGTCGACAGGGGGGGACCGTTTATAGCAATCAGCCCCAGCATTTT	CASSWSRQGGTVYSNQPQHF
TRBD2	TRBV11-2	many	TRBJ2-2	TGTGCCAGCAGCTCCCCCGGCGGGAGGCCAAACACCGGGGAGCTGTTTTTT	CASSSPGGRPNTGELFF
NA	TRBV20-1	many	TRBJ1-4	TGCAGTGCGCGCAATGAAAAACTGTTTTTT	CSARNEKLFF
NA	TRBV7-6	NA	TRBJ1-2	TGTGCCAGCAGCTTAGAAAGAGGGCTGTTCTATGGCTACACCTTC	CASSLERGLFYGYTF
NA	TRBV7-7	few	TRBJ2-7	TGTGCTAGCAGCTTAGGGGCTCGGGAGAAGCAGTACTTC	CASSLGAREKQYF
TRBD2	TRBV6-1	many	TRBJ2-7	TGTGCCAGCAGTGAGTCGGGGGGGGCGAGTCTACGGGAGCAGTACTTC	CASSESGGASLREQYF
TRBD1	TRBV4-1	many	TRBJ1-4	TGCGCCAGCAGCTACAGGGGGCTGGATGAAAAACTGTTTTTT	CASSYRGLDEKLFF
NA	TRBV30	many	TRBJ2-7	TGTGCCTGGAGTGTACATAGGGATTCCTACGAGCAGTACTTC	CAWSVHRDSYEQYF
NA	TRBV27	NA	TRBJ2-6	TGTGCCGGCAGTTTACGGGGAAACTCTTGGGCCAACGTCCTGACTTTC	CAGSLRGNSWANVLTF
NA	TRBV7-2	NA	TRBJ2-7	TGTGCCAGCAGACTAGGGGCAGGGCTATCCTACGAGCAGTACTTC	CASRLGAGLSYEQYF
TRBD2	TRBV7-9	few	TRBJ2-7	TGTGCCAGCAGCCCTTGGCGGGGGGCACACTACGAGCAGTACTTC	CASSPWRGAHYEQYF
NA	TRBV12-3/TRBV12-4	NA	TRBJ1-3	TGTGCCAGCAGTTTGGGCGGCGCTGGAAACACCATACATTTT	CASSLGGAGNTIHF
NA	TRBV19	NA	TRBJ1-1	TGTGCCAGTAGTCCTATCGACAAGGCGGGCACTGAAGCTTTCTTT	CASSPIDKAGTEAFF
TRBD1	TRBV12-3/TRBV12-4	many	TRBJ2-2	TGTGCCAGCAGCGGACAGGGGAGGGCCGGGGAGCTGTTTTTT	CASSGQGRAGELFF
NA	TRBV6-1	NA	TRBJ2-7	TGTGCCACCAGCCCTGGGTCCTTCTACGAGCAGTACTTC	CATSPGSFYEQYF
NA	TRBV2	many	TRBJ2-2	TGTGCCAGCAGTAAAATCGGCCGTCTCGGGGAGCTGTTTTTT	CASSKIGRLGELFF
NA	TRBV11-2	many	TRBJ1-1	TGTGCCAGCAGCTTAGGCAGGTCAGTGAACACTGAAGCTTTCTTT	CASSLGRSVNTEAFF
NA	TRBV5-1	many	TRBJ2-6	TGCGCCAGCAGCCCGGGACTGAACTCTGGGGCCAACGTCCTGACTTTC	CASSPGLNSGANVLTF
TRBD1	TRBV11-2	many	TRBJ1-2	TGTGCCAGCAGCTTATTGGGACAGGGGTTCGACGGCTACACCTTC	CASSLLGQGFDGYTF
NA	TRBV12-3/TRBV12-4	many	TRBJ2-4	TGTGCCAGCAGTTTACTTTCGCGCTCCTCTCACATTCAGTACTTC	CASSLLSRSSHIQYF
NA	TRBV2	many	TRBJ1-2	TGTGCCAGCAGTGAAAGGGGAACCTATGGCTACACCTTC	CASSERGTYGYTF
TRBD1	TRBV20-1	few	TRBJ2-7	TGCAGTGCTAGGGGGACAGGGGTTTCCCAAGGCTCCTACGAGCAGTACTTC	CSARGTGVSQGSYEQYF